This T cell receptor beta chain stems from a study of regulatory T cells in long-lasting Graves disease. Study-level results: TRBV28, TRBJ1-2 and TRBJ2-5 were favored in persistent disease.

Unmatched junction bases numbered 2, after V lost 3 bases and J lost 4 bases. The CDR3 runs 15 residues. Germline V gene lookup returns CDR1 LNHDA and CDR2 SQIVND (reference sequence). A remark on this clonotype: Its antigen is not identified.

Time point denoted: persistent/refractory GD, antithyroid drugs over 5 years with positive TRAb. Preparation of the TCR library used RNA extracted from PBMCs. Arm-PCR of CDR3 regions and iRepertoire HTBI primers were used to build TCR beta libraries. One entry per CDR3 protein results from TCRdb running MiXCR on the multiplex PCR reads. The sample has more than 650,000 distinct CDR3 sequences; 30% are singletons. The source is a female donor with Graves disease. This chain uses TRBV19 with TRBJ2-5; TRBD2 matches at 13 bases. The input for sequencing was peripheral blood mononuclear cells (PBMCs), taken when the disease was refractory, from a patient treated with antithyroid drugs. In nucleotides, the CDR3 is TGTGCCAGTAGTATGAGGACTAGCGGGAGAGAGACCCAGTACTTC. This translates into CASSMRTSGRETQYF.